Given below is one T cell receptor beta chain in context. Its target is not known. Sequencing targeted TCR beta in blood CD8+ and CD4+ T cells. Stable or active relapsing-remitting multiple sclerosis, untreated and meeting revised McDonald criteria, defined the controls. CDR3 length: 15 residues. V was trimmed by 4 bases and J by 2 bases, leaving 13 bases between them. Germline CDR1 is SGHRS and CDR2 is YFSETQ. Random-hexamer reverse transcription was applied to roughly 0.45 to 1 ug RNA. The method of amplification for TCR beta CDR3 was immunoSEQ multiplex PCR, covering 54 Vbeta and 13 Jbeta. MiXCR, applied by TCRdb to the immunoSEQ multiplex PCR reads, yields one record per CDR3 protein. This sample carries around 300,000 distinct CDR3 sequences, 90% to 95% of them seen once, and the ten largest clones take roughly 0.059%. This record belongs to a study of CD8 T cells in Susac syndrome. Study-level points and caveats: The relatively small number of individuals in the TCR sequencing and HLA analysis was acknowledged by the study.

The V call is TRBV5-1, the J call TRBJ2-1; D assignment may be TRBD1 or TRBD2 (5 bases each). This sequence was found in a human donor with multiple sclerosis. Source material: CD4+ T cells from PBMCs. The CDR3, as DNA: TGCGCCAGCAGCACCGGGACGAGAGCCTACAATGAGCAGTTCTTC. This translates into CASSTGTRAYNEQFF.